This T cell receptor beta chain was captured by sequencing in a study of T cell repertoires in cytomegalovirus infection. TCRdb ran MiXCR on the reads and lists one entry per CDR3 protein. This sample yields roughly 600,000 distinct CDR3 sequences, of which roughly a quarter are seen a single time; approximately 8.2% belongs to the top ten. The germline CDR1 and CDR2 sequences are MNHEY and SVGAGI. CDR3 length equals 13 residues. The germline V and J ends were trimmed by 6 bases and 8 bases, with 14 bases remaining between them. This clonotype has more than one count but fewer than ten. Its antigen is not known. The study's findings and limits: The study found HLA-C-restricted CMV-specific TCR beta clonotypes dominating the ex vivo response.

The sequenced sample consisted of CD8+ T cells from PBMCs. The sequence was collected from a human donor in good health (CMV status not recorded). Some clones in this sample may be carry-over from other donors' samples. The V and J genes are TRBV6-5 and TRBJ2-1; perhaps TRBD1 as D (5 bases). The CDR3: CASSLTSGYEQFF. As DNA, the CDR3 is TGTGCCAGCAGCTTAACGTCAGGGTATGAGCAGTTCTTC.